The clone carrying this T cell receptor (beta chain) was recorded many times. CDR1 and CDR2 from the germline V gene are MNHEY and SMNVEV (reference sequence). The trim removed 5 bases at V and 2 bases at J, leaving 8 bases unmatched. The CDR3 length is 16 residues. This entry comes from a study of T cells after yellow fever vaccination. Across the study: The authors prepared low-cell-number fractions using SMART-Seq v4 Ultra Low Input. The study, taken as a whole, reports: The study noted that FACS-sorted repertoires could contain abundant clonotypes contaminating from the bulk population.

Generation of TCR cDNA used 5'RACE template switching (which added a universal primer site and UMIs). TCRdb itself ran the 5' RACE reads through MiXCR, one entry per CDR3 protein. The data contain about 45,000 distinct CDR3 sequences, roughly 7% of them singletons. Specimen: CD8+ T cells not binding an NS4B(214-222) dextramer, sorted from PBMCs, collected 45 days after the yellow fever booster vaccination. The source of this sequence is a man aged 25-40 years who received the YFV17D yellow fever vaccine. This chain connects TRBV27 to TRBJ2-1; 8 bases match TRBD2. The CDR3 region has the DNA TGTGCCAGCAGTCTACGACTAGCGCCCGCCTACAATGAGCAGTTCTTC. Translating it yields CASSLRLAPAYNEQFF.